This T cell receptor (beta chain) comes out of a study of Graves' ophthalmopathy and Graves' hyperthyroidism. Study findings and constraints: Prediction of ophthalmopathy progression reached 70.59% sensitivity and around 76% specificity.

For repertoire sequencing, the TCR beta CDR3 regions were amplified from RNA transcripts. After a first-round RT-PCR with HTBI primers, a second-round multiplex PCR was run. Using its own MiXCR run on the multiplex PCR reads, TCRdb lists one record per CDR3 protein. This sample has about 420,000 distinct CDR3 sequences, with approximately 21% found just once. CDR3 length: 11 residues. Germline CDR1 and CDR2: DFQATT and SNEGSKA (reference sequence). Certain patients were not enrolled. These were patients with other autoimmune diseases, uncontrolled infections, pregnancy or lactation. Physicians reached a diagnosis by relying on clinical symptoms, serum thyroxine, TRAb, thyroid ultrasound and orbital computed tomography. This clonotype was counted many times. Antigen: not known. The junction departs from germline at one end; a sequencing error may be responsible.

Source material: peripheral blood. This chain uses TRBV20-1 with TRBJ2-4; D might be TRBD2 (5 bases). The clonotype was recovered from a young woman with stable Graves' hyperthyroidism. CDR3 sequence: CSVADLGIKYF. CDR3 nucleotide sequence: TGCAGTGTGGCGGACTTGGGCATTAAGTACTTC.